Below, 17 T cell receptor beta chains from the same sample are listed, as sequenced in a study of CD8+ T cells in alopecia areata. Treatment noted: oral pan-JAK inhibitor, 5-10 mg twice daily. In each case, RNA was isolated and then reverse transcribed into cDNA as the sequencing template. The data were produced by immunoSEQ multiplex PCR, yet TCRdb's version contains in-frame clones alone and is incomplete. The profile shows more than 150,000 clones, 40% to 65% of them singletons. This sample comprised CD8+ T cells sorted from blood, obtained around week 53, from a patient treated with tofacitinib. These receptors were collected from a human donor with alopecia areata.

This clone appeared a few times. CDR3 protein: CASSSRQDIYEQYF. The CDR3 nucleotides are TGTGCCAGCAGCTCCCGACAGGACATTTACGAGCAGTACTTC. The chain links TRBV13 to TRBJ2-7; D may be TRBD1 (6 bases). CDR1 and CDR2 from the germline V gene are PRHDT and FYEKMQ (reference sequence). CDR3 size: 14 residues. V was trimmed by 4 bases and J by 4 bases, leaving 14 bases between them.

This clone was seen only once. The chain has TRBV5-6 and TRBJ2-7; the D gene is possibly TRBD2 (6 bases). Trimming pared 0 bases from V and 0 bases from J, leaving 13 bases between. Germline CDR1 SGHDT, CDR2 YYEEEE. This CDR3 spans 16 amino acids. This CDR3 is CASSLGLAWSSYEQYF. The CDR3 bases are TGTGCCAGCAGCTTGGGGCTAGCGTGGAGCTCCTACGAGCAGTACTTC.

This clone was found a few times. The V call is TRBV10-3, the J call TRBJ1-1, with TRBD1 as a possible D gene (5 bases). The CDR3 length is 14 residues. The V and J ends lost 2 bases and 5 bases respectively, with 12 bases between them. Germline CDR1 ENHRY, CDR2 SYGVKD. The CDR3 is CAISEVAGGTEAFF. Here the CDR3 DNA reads TGTGCCATCAGTGAGGTTGCGGGGGGGACTGAAGCTTTCTTT.

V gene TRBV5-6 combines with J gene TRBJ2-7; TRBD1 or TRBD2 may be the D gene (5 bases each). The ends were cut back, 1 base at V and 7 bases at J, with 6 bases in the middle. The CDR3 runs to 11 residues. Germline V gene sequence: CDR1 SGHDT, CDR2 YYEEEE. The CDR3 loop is CASSLWGEQYF. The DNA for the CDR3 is TGTGCCAGCAGCTTGTGGGGGGAGCAGTACTTC.

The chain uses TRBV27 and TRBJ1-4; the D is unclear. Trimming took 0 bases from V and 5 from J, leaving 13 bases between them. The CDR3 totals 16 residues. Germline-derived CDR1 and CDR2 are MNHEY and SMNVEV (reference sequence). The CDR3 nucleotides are TGTGCCAGCAGTTTATCGACTGCTAAAGGCAATGAAAAACTGTTTTTT. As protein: CASSLSTAKGNEKLFF.

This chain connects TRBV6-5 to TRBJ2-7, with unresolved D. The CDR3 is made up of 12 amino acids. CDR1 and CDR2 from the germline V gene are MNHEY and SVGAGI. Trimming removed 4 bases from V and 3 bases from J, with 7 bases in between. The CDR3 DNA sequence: TGTGCCAGCAGTTCTCTCAGCTACGAGCAGTACTTC. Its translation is CASSSLSYEQYF.

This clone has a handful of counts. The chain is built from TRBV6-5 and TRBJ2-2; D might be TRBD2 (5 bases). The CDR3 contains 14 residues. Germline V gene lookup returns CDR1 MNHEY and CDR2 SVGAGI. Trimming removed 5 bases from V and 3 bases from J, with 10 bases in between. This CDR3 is CASSHLGDTGELFF. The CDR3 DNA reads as TGTGCCAGCAGTCACTTGGGAGACACCGGGGAGCTGTTTTTT.

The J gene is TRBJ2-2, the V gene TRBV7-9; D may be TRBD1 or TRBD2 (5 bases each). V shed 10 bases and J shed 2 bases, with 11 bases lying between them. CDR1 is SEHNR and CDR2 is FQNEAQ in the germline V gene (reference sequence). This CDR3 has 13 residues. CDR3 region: CATTGANTGELFF. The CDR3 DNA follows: TGTGCCACTACCGGGGCAAACACCGGGGAGCTGTTTTTT.

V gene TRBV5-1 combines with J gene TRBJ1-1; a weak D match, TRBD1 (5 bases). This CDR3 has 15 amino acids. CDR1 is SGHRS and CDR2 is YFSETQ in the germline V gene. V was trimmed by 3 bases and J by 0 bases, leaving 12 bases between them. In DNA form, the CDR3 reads TGCGCCAGCAGCTCGGGGCCGGGGTTGAACACTGAAGCTTTCTTT. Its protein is CASSSGPGLNTEAFF.

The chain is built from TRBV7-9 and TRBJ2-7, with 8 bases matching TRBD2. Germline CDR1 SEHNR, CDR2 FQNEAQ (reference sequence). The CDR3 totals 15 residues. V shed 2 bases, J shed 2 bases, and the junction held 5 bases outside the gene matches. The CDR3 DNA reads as TGTGCCAGCAGCTTAACTAGCGGAATTACCTACGAGCAGTACTTC. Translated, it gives CASSLTSGITYEQYF.

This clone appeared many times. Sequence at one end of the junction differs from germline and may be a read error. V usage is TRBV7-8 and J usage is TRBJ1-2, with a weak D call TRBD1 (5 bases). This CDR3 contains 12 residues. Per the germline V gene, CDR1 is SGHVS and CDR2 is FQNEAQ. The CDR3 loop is CASSPPLETEVF. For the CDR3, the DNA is TGTGCCAGCAGCCCCCCCCTTGAGACAGAGGTCTTC.

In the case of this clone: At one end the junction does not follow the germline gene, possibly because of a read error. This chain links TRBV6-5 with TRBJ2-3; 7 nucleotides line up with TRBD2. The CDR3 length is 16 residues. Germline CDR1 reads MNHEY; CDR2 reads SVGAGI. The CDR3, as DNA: TGTGCCATCAGTTCCCCGAGCGGGGTGGGCGCAGATACGCAGTATTTT. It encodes CAISSPSGVGADTQYF.

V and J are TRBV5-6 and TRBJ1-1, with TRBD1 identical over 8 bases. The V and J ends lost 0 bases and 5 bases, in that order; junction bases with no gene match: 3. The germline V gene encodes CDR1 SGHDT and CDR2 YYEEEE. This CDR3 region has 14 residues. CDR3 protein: CASSLGTGITEAFF. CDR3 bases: TGTGCCAGCAGCTTGGGGACAGGGATAACTGAAGCTTTCTTT. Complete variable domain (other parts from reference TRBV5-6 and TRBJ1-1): DAGVTQSPTHLIKTRGQQVTLRCSPKSGHDTVSWYQQALGQGPQFIFQYYEEEERQRGNFPDRFSGHQFPNYSSELNVNALLLGDSALYLCASSLGTGITEAFFGQGTRLTVV.

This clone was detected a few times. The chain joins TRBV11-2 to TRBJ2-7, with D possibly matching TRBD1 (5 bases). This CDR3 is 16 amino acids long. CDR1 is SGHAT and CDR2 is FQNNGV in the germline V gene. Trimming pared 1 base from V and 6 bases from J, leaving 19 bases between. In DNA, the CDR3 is TGTGCCAGCAGCTTAGTAGGGGCCCGAGGTTTTGCCGAGCAGTACTTC. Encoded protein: CASSLVGARGFAEQYF.

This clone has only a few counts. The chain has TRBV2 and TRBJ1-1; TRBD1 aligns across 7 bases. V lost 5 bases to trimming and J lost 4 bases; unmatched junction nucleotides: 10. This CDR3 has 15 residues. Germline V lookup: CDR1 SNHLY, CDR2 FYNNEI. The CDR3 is CASSLSTGEGTEAFF. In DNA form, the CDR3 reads TGTGCCAGCAGTCTAAGCACAGGGGAGGGCACTGAAGCTTTCTTT.

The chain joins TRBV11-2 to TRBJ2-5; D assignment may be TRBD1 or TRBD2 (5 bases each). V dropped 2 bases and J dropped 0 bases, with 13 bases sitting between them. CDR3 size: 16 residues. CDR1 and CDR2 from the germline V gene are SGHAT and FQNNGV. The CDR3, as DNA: TGTGCCAGCAGCTTATTATGGGGGTCCCACCAAGAGACCCAGTACTTC. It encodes CASSLLWGSHQETQYF. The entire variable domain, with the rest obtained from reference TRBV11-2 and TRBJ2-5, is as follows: EAGVAQSPRYKIIEKRQSVAFWCNPISGHATLYWYQQILGQGPKLLIQFQNNGVVDDSQLPKDRFSAERLKGVDSTLKIQPAKLEDSAVYLCASSLLWGSHQETQYFGPGTRLLVL.

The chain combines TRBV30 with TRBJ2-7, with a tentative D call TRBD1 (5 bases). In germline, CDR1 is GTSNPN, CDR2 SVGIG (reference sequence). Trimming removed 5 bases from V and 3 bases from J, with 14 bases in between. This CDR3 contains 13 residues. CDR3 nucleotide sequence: TGTGCCTGGTGGCAGGACAAGAGCTACGAGCAGTACTTC. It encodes CAWWQDKSYEQYF.